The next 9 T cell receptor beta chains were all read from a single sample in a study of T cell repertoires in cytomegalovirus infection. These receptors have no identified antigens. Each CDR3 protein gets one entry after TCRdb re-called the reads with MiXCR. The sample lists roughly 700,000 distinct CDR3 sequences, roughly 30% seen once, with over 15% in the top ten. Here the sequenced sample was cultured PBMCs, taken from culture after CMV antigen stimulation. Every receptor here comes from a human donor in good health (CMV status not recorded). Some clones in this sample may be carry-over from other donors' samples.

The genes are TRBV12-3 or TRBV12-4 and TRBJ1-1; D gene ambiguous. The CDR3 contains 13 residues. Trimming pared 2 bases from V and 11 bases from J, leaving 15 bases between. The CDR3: CASSLFPDQGAFF. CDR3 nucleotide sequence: TGTGCCAGCAGTTTATTCCCCGACCAAGGGGCTTTCTTT.

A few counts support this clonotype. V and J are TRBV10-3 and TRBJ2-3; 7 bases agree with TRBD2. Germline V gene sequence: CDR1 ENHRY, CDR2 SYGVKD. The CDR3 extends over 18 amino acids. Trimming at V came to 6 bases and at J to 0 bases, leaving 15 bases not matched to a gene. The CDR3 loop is CAIRPQVASGNSTDTQYF. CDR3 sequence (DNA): TGTGCCATCAGACCCCAGGTGGCTAGCGGTAATAGCACAGATACGCAGTATTTT.

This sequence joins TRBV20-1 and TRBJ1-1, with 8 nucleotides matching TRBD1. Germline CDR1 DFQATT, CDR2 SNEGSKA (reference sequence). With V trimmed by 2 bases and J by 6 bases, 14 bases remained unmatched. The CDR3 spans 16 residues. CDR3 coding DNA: TGCAGTGCTAGACTAAGCAGGGGGCGCGTCCGCTCTGAAGCTTTCTTT. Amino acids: CSARLSRGRVRSEAFF.

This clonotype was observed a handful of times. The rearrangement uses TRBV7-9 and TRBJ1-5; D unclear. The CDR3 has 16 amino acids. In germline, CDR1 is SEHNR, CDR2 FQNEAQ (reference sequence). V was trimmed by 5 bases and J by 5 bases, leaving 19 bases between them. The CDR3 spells CASSPGEGNKHQPQHF. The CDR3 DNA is TGTGCCAGCAGCCCAGGCGAAGGGAACAAGCATCAGCCCCAGCATTTT.

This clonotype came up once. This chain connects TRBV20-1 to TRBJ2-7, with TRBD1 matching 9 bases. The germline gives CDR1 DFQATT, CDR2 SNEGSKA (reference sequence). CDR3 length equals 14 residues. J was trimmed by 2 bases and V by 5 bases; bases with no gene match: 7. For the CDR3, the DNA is TGCAGTGCTGCCGGGACAGGGAGGACCTACGAGCAGTACTTC. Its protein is CSAAGTGRTYEQYF.

The CDR3 loop reads CASSLGTGHSPLHF. The CDR3 region has the DNA TGTGCCAGCAGTTTAGGGACCGGCCATTCACCCCTCCACTTT. The chain recombines TRBV28 with TRBJ1-6; D perhaps matches TRBD1 (5 bases). The CDR3 is 14 amino acids. Germline CDR1 is MDHEN and CDR2 is SYDVKM. Trimming pared 2 bases from V and 8 bases from J, leaving 10 bases between. The whole variable domain, remainder taken from reference TRBV28 and TRBJ1-6, is DVKVTQSSRYLVKRTGEKVFLECVQDMDHENMFWYRQDPGLGLRLIYFSYDVKMKEKGDIPEGYSVSREKKERFSLILESASTNQTSMYLCASSLGTGHSPLHFGNGTRLTVT.

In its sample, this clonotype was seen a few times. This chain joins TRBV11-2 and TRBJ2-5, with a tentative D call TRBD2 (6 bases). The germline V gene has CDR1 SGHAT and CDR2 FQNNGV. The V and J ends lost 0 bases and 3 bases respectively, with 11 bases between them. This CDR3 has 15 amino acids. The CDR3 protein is CASSLEASEKETQYF. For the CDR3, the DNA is TGTGCCAGCAGCTTAGAGGCTAGCGAAAAAGAGACCCAGTACTTC.

The CDR3, as DNA: TGCAGTGCTAGACCCCAGGGCTTCTATGGCTACACCTTC. Protein product: CSARPQGFYGYTF. The chain recombines TRBV20-1 with TRBJ1-2, with a weak D call TRBD1 (5 bases). In germline, CDR1 is DFQATT, CDR2 SNEGSKA (reference sequence). V shed 2 bases and J shed 4 bases, with 11 bases lying between them. This CDR3 comprises 13 residues.

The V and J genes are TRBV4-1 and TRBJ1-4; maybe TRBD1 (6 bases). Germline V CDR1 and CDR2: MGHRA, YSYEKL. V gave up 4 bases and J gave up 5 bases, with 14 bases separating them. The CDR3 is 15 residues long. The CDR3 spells CASSRTGKGNEKLFF. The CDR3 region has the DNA TGCGCCAGCAGCCGAACAGGGAAGGGGAATGAAAAACTGTTTTTT.